One sample yielded the 20 T cell receptor beta chains listed below, sequenced in a study of blood T cell repertoires in COVID-19. Data came from immunoSEQ multiplex PCR; TCRdb stores just in-frame clones and leaves some out. The sample records 8,000 to 10,000 clones, under 90% being singletons. Sequencing was carried out using peripheral blood. The receptors derive from a human donor in a cohort sampled during active COVID-19.

The chain couples TRBV5-4 to TRBJ2-2, with 11 bases aligning to TRBD1. CDR1 SGHNT and CDR2 YYREEE come from the germline V gene (reference sequence). The trim removed 4 bases at V and 4 bases at J, leaving 6 bases unmatched. This CDR3 contains 16 residues. CDR3 sequence: CASSNWDRGSTGELFF. The CDR3 nucleotides are TGTGCCAGCAGCAACTGGGACAGGGGGAGCACCGGGGAGCTGTTTTTT.

J is TRBJ2-1 and V is TRBV24-1; TRBD2 agrees at 9 bases. Germline CDR1 and CDR2: KGHDR and SFDVKD. J was trimmed by 5 bases and V by 6 bases; bases with no gene match: 7. The CDR3 totals 15 residues. CDR3 DNA: TGTGCCACCAGTCAGGCCCTAGCGGGGCACAATGAGCAGTTCTTC. It translates to CATSQALAGHNEQFF.

The chain uses TRBV6-5 and TRBJ1-5, with 7 bases lining up with TRBD1. The V segment lost 4 bases and the J segment 5 bases; nucleotides outside the gene matches: 2. Germline-derived CDR1 and CDR2 are MNHEY and SVGAGI. The CDR3 has 13 amino acids. The CDR3 sequence is CASSSDRDQPQHF. The CDR3 DNA is TGTGCCAGCAGTTCTGACAGGGATCAGCCCCAGCATTTT.

This chain joins TRBV19 and TRBJ2-1; tentative D call: TRBD2 (6 bases). Germline CDR1 LNHDA, CDR2 SQIVND (reference sequence). V lost 4 bases, J lost 1 base, and 11 bases lay in between. The CDR3 contains 15 residues. The DNA for the CDR3 is TGTGCCAGTAGTAGGGCTAGCGTATCCTACAATGAGCAGTTCTTC. Its protein is CASSRASVSYNEQFF.

The chain couples TRBV29-1 to TRBJ2-1; D assignment may be TRBD1 or TRBD2 (5 bases each). The CDR3 extends over 11 amino acids. With 7 bases removed from V and 6 bases from J, the gap between germline ends came to 10 bases. Looked up from germline, CDR1 is SQVTM and CDR2 is ANQGSEA. As DNA, the CDR3 is TGCAGCGCGGGAAGGGGCAATGAGCAGTTCTTC. Its protein product is CSAGRGNEQFF.

The chain has TRBV19 and TRBJ2-1, with D possibly matching TRBD2 (6 bases). Germline CDR1 and CDR2: LNHDA and SQIVND (reference sequence). The V gene lost 6 bases and the J gene lost 7 bases, with 16 bases spanning the gap. The CDR3 extends over 14 amino acids. DNA for the CDR3: TGTGCCAGTAGAACCGGGAGCCGGGAGAATGAGCAGTTCTTC. Protein product: CASRTGSRENEQFF.

Here the CDR3 reads CASNKGQSFSNYGYTF. CDR3 nucleotide sequence: TGTGCCAGCAATAAGGGACAGTCCTTTTCTAACTATGGCTACACCTTC. V usage is TRBV2 and J usage is TRBJ1-2, with 7 nucleotides matching TRBD1. This CDR3 region has 16 residues. The ends lost 7 bases at V and 0 bases at J; junction bases unmatched: 11. Germline V gives CDR1 SNHLY, CDR2 FYNNEI.

This chain links TRBV10-3 with TRBJ1-1; weak D call: TRBD1 (6 bases). V dropped 6 bases and J dropped 6 bases, with 17 bases sitting between them. The CDR3 is 14 residues long. From germline, CDR1 is ENHRY and CDR2 SYGVKD. In DNA form, the CDR3 reads TGTGCCATCAGGGGGGACATCGACGGCTCTGAAGCTTTCTTT. Translation gives CAIRGDIDGSEAFF.

The gene calls are TRBV6-5 and TRBJ1-1; TRBD1 agrees at 8 bases. Germline CDR1 reads MNHEY; CDR2 reads SVGAGI. This CDR3 has 15 residues. J gave up 5 bases and V 0 bases, and 5 bases lay outside the gene matches. The CDR3 spells CASSYSAGGGTEAFF. CDR3 coding DNA: TGTGCCAGCAGTTACTCAGCAGGGGGCGGAACTGAAGCTTTCTTT.

This chain joins TRBV28 and TRBJ1-1, with a tentative D call TRBD1 (5 bases). With 5 bases removed from V and 3 bases from J, the gap between germline ends came to 16 bases. From germline, CDR1 is MDHEN and CDR2 SYDVKM. This CDR3 is built from 15 residues. CDR3 nucleotides: TGTGCCAGCAGTGCCCACGGGGGTGCGGACACTGAAGCTTTCTTT. Translation gives CASSAHGGADTEAFF.

V gene TRBV28 combines with J gene TRBJ1-2, with D possibly being TRBD1 (6 bases). The CDR3 has 13 amino acids. V gave up 7 bases and J gave up 2 bases, with 11 bases separating them. Germline CDR1 reads MDHEN; CDR2 reads SYDVKM. In DNA, the CDR3 is TGTGCCAGCAACACAGGGCCGAACTATGGCTACACCTTC. This gives the protein CASNTGPNYGYTF.

The chain carries TRBV24-1 and TRBJ2-5, with a tentative D call TRBD2 (6 bases). The CDR3 has 13 residues. V lost 3 bases to trimming and J lost 10 bases, with 14 bases between them. Germline lookup yields CDR1 KGHDR and CDR2 SFDVKD. CDR3 amino acids: CATSDPLEGGQYF. Here the CDR3 DNA reads TGTGCCACCAGTGATCCGTTAGAGGGAGGCCAGTACTTC.

The chain uses TRBV14 and TRBJ2-1, with TRBD2 matching over 15 bases. V shed 4 bases, J shed 4 bases, and the junction held 5 bases outside the gene matches. Germline CDR1 and CDR2: SGHDN and FVKESK. The CDR3 has 17 amino acids. The CDR3 loop is CASSPWTSGGAYNEQFF. CDR3 nucleotide sequence: TGTGCCAGCAGCCCCTGGACTAGCGGGGGGGCATACAATGAGCAGTTCTTC.

The chain carries TRBV7-2 and TRBJ2-7; TRBD2 might be the D (5 bases). The CDR3 covers 11 residues. Germline-derived CDR1 and CDR2 are SGHTA and FQGNSA. The V end was cut by 6 bases, the J end by 8 bases, with 11 bases between. The CDR3 DNA reads TGTGCCAGCAGTCTGACCGGGAAGCAGTACTTC. Translating gives CASSLTGKQYF.

The chain employs TRBV9 and TRBJ2-7, with TRBD2 matching over 7 bases. CDR1 and CDR2 (germline): SGDLS, YYNGEE. Germline trimming cut 6 bases from V and 2 bases from J; bases unmatched to any gene: 8. CDR3 length: 14 amino acids. The CDR3 here is CASNERGGTYEQYF. As DNA, the CDR3 is TGTGCCAGCAACGAGCGGGGCGGCACCTACGAGCAGTACTTC.

The chain recombines TRBV12-3 or TRBV12-4 with TRBJ1-2; D perhaps matches TRBD1 (6 bases). The CDR3 covers 13 residues. The V end lost 3 bases, the J end lost 4 bases, and 9 bases lay between the germline ends. The CDR3 reads CASSFAGVYGYTF. CDR3 nucleotides: TGTGCCAGCAGTTTTGCAGGGGTCTATGGCTACACCTTC.

The V call is TRBV19, the J call TRBJ1-4; unclear D gene. In germline, CDR1 is LNHDA, CDR2 SQIVND (reference sequence). V lost 5 bases to trimming and J lost 5 bases, with 6 bases between them. CDR3 length: 12 residues. This chain's CDR3 is CASSPRNEKLFF. DNA of the CDR3: TGTGCCAGTAGTCCCAGAAATGAAAAACTGTTTTTT.

CDR3: CASSLRRPGVGDNSPLHF. The CDR3 DNA follows: TGTGCCAGCAGTTTAAGGCGGCCAGGGGTGGGAGATAATTCACCCCTCCACTTT. The rearrangement uses TRBV27 and TRBJ1-6; perhaps TRBD1 as D (6 bases). The V end was cut by 2 bases, the J end by 5 bases, with 19 bases between. The germline CDR1 and CDR2 sequences are MNHEY and SMNVEV (reference sequence). The length of the CDR3 is 18 residues.

A single count supports this clone. The chain couples TRBV30 to TRBJ1-5; the D gene is possibly TRBD1 (6 bases). In germline, CDR1 is GTSNPN, CDR2 SVGIG (reference sequence). The CDR3 spans 13 residues. Trimming stripped 2 bases from V and 6 bases from J, with 11 bases between. The CDR3 DNA follows: TGTGCCTGGAGTCACAGGGTAGGTCAGCCCCAGCATTTT. Amino acids: CAWSHRVGQPQHF.

The gene calls are TRBV6-2 or TRBV6-3 and TRBJ2-7, with 12 bases aligning to TRBD2. The J segment lost 4 bases and the V segment lost 0 bases, leaving 4 bases of the junction unmatched. CDR1 is MNHEY and CDR2 is SVGEGT in the germline V gene. The CDR3 contains 16 residues. The CDR3 DNA follows: TGTGCCAGCAGTTACTCGAGGACTAGCGGGGAGTACGAGCAGTACTTC. Translating it yields CASSYSRTSGEYEQYF.